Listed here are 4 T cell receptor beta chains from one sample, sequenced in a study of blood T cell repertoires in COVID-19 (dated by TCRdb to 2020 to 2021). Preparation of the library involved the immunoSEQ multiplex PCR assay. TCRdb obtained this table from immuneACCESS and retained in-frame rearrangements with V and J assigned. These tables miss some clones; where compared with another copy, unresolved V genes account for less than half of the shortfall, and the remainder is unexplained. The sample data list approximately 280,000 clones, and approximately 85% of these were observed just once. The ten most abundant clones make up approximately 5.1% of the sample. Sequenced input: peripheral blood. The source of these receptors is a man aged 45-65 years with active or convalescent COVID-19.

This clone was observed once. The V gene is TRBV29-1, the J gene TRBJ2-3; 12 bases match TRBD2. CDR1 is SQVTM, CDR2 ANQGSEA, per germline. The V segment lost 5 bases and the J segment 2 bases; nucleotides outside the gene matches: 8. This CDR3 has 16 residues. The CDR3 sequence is CSVLSSGGENTDTQYF. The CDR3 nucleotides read TGCAGCGTTCTTTCTAGCGGGGGGGAAAACACAGATACGCAGTATTTT.

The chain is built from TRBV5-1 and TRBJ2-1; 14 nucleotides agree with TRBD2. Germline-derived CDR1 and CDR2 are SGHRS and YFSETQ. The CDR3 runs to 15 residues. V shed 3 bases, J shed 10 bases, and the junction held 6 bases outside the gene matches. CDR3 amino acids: CASSSEGLAGAEQFF. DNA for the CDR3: TGCGCCAGCAGCTCTGAGGGACTAGCGGGAGCCGAGCAGTTCTTC.

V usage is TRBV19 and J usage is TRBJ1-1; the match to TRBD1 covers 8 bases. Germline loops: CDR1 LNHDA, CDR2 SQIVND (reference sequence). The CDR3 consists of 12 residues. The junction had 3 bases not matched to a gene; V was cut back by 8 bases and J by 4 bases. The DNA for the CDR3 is TGTGCCAGTGATACAGGGGGCACTGAAGCTTTCTTT. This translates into CASDTGGTEAFF.

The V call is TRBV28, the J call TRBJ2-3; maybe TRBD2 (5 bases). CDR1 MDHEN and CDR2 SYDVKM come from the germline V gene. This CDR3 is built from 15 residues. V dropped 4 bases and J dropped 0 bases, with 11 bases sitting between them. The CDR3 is CASSSADLSTDTQYF. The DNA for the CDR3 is TGTGCCAGCAGTTCGGCGGACTTGAGCACAGATACGCAGTATTTT.